These T cell receptor beta chains were read from a single sample in a study of cytomegalovirus exposure and HLA in healthy donors. Libraries were prepared by immunoSEQ multiplex PCR; TCRdb keeps only in-frame clonotypes and omits some of them. The data hold 100,000 to 150,000 clones, with about 96% observed a single time. Specimen: PBMCs. Source of these receptors: a man aged 18-30 years in good health and CMV-seronegative. CDR3s include the opening cysteine and the closing phenylalanine or tryptophan. D genes are given only for firm matches. The size entry is marked missing in some rows and otherwise reads once, few, many or a size class.

D | size | J | V | length | CDR3 | DNA
TRBD1 | NA | TRBJ2-5 | TRBV19 | 13 | CASSWDREETQYF | TGTGCCAGTAGTTGGGACAGGGAAGAGACCCAGTACTTC
NA | NA | TRBJ1-5 | TRBV21-1 | 18 | CASSKRQGPILPNQPQHF | TGTGCCAGCAGCAAAAGACAGGGCCCTATTCTCCCCAATCAGCCCCAGCATTTT
TRBD2 | once | TRBJ2-3 | TRBV9 | 17 | CASSPRQGGRGTDTQYF | TGTGCCAGCAGCCCCCGGCAGGGCGGGAGAGGCACAGATACGCAGTATTTT
TRBD2 | NA | TRBJ2-3 | TRBV7-9 | 18 | CASSFPARLAVFSDTQYF | TGTGCCAGCAGCTTCCCGGCGCGTCTAGCGGTATTTTCAGATACGCAGTATTTT
NA | NA | TRBJ2-7 | TRBV30 | 12 | CAWSSGRYEQYF | TGTGCCTGGAGTTCAGGGAGGTACGAGCAGTACTTC
NA | NA | TRBJ1-4 | TRBV5-4 | 14 | CASSLDLANEKLFF | TGTGCCAGCAGCTTGGACTTAGCTAATGAAAAACTGTTTTTT
TRBD2 | NA | TRBJ2-1 | TRBV9 | 15 | CASSVASGSMNEQFF | TGTGCCAGCAGCGTAGCCAGCGGGAGTATGAATGAGCAGTTCTTC
TRBD2 | NA | TRBJ2-3 | TRBV28 | 14 | CASGTPGLGDTQYF | TGTGCCAGCGGAACCCCGGGACTAGGCGACACGCAGTATTTT
NA | NA | TRBJ2-3 | TRBV7-2 | 14 | CASSFAGSTDTQYF | TGTGCCAGCAGCTTTGCGGGGTCCACAGATACGCAGTATTTT
NA | NA | TRBJ2-7 | TRBV30 | 15 | CAISMREAATYEQYF | TGTGCTATCTCTATGAGGGAGGCCGCGACCTACGAGCAGTACTTC
TRBD1 | NA | TRBJ1-2 | TRBV29-1 | 15 | CSVASTGIANYGYTF | TGCAGCGTTGCGTCGACAGGGATTGCTAACTATGGCTACACCTTC
TRBD1 | NA | TRBJ1-1 | TRBV28 | 18 | CASSFYVRVGTGGSGAFF | TGTGCCAGCAGTTTCTATGTTCGGGTCGGGACAGGGGGCTCTGGAGCTTTCTTT
TRBD1 | NA | TRBJ1-2 | TRBV30 | 13 | CAWSHRGDYGYTF | TGTGCCTGGAGTCACAGGGGCGACTATGGCTACACCTTC
NA | NA | TRBJ2-4 | TRBV12-5 | 17 | CASGLPRTAGGQNIQYF | TGTGCTAGTGGTTTGCCTAGGACAGCCGGGGGGCAAAACATTCAGTACTTC
TRBD1 | NA | TRBJ1-2 | TRBV4-3 | 16 | CASSQRTGLSHYGYTF | TGCGCCAGCAGCCAGCGGACAGGCCTTTCCCACTATGGCTACACCTTC
TRBD1 | NA | TRBJ1-5 | TRBV28 | 16 | CASSAPLGTGNQPQHF | TGTGCCAGCAGCGCTCCCCTAGGGACAGGTAATCAGCCCCAGCATTTT
TRBD1 | NA | TRBJ1-2 | TRBV28 | 15 | CASRPLSGGSYGYTF | TGTGCCAGCAGGCCCTTATCAGGGGGCTCATATGGCTACACCTTC
NA | few | TRBJ2-1 | TRBV7-8 | 14 | CASSSGGSYNEQFF | TGTGCCAGCAGCTCCGGAGGCTCCTACAATGAGCAGTTCTTC
TRBD1 | NA | TRBJ1-2 | TRBV28 | 13 | CASSIDRAYGYTF | TGTGCCAGCAGCATCGACAGGGCCTATGGCTACACCTTC
TRBD1 | NA | TRBJ2-1 | TRBV7-3 | 16 | CASSVTGGQGTNEQFF | TGTGCCAGCAGCGTTACAGGGGGACAGGGGACGAATGAGCAGTTCTTC
TRBD2 | NA | TRBJ2-3 | TRBV18 | 15 | CASSSGTSGTDTQYF | TGTGCCAGCTCGTCCGGGACTAGCGGCACAGATACGCAGTATTTT
TRBD1 | NA | TRBJ1-4 | TRBV6-1 | 14 | CASIKGGGSEKLFF | TGTGCCAGCATCAAAGGAGGGGGCAGTGAAAAACTGTTTTTT
NA | NA | TRBJ1-1 | TRBV12-5 | 13 | CASGFQGGTEAFF | TGTGCTAGTGGCTTCCAGGGAGGGACTGAAGCTTTCTTT
TRBD2 | NA | TRBJ2-3 | TRBV30 | 14 | CAWSAGGNTDTQYF | TGTGCCTGGAGTGCCGGGGGGAACACAGATACGCAGTATTTT
TRBD1 | NA | TRBJ2-7 | TRBV6-5 | 13 | CASRTTGVGEQYF | TGTGCCAGCAGGACGACAGGGGTGGGAGAGCAGTACTTC
NA | NA | TRBJ2-1 | TRBV6-1 | 12 | CASSEARREQFF | TGTGCCAGCAGTGAAGCCAGGAGGGAGCAGTTCTTC
NA | NA | TRBJ1-4 | TRBV28 | 14 | CASSQGGRGEKLFF | TGTGCCAGCAGCCAGGGAGGAAGGGGTGAAAAACTGTTTTTT
TRBD1 | NA | TRBJ1-2 | TRBV9 | 16 | CASSDLAGQFNYGYTF | TGTGCCAGCAGCGACTTAGCGGGACAGTTTAACTATGGCTACACCTTC
TRBD2 | few | TRBJ2-7 | TRBV28 | 14 | CASSLLAGTYEQYF | TGTGCCAGCAGTTTGCTAGCGGGCACCTACGAGCAGTACTTC
TRBD1 | NA | TRBJ2-1 | TRBV18 | 15 | CASSPFGTGVNEQFF | TGTGCCAGCTCACCGTTTGGGACAGGGGTCAATGAGCAGTTCTTC
TRBD1 | NA | TRBJ2-7 | TRBV27 | 14 | CASSSGTGGNEQYF | TGTGCCAGCAGTTCCGGGACAGGGGGCAACGAGCAGTACTTC
TRBD2 | NA | TRBJ2-3 | TRBV28 | 15 | CASSPKSGVLNTQYF | TGTGCCAGCAGTCCTAAAAGCGGGGTCTTAAATACGCAGTATTTT
NA | NA | TRBJ2-3 | TRBV4-2 | 12 | CASSQDLVAQYF | TGTGCCAGCAGCCAAGACCTAGTGGCGCAGTATTTT
NA | NA | TRBJ2-7 | TRBV7-9 | 15 | CASSPGQGGSGEQYF | TGTGCCAGCAGCCCGGGCCAGGGTGGATCTGGTGAGCAGTACTTC
TRBD2 | NA | TRBJ2-3 | TRBV11-2 | 16 | CASSLELAGYTDTQYF | TGTGCCAGCAGCTTAGAATTAGCGGGATACACAGATACGCAGTATTTT
TRBD1 | NA | TRBJ1-1 | TRBV7-3 | 14 | CASSPAAGGTEAFF | TGTGCCAGCAGCCCCGCGGCAGGGGGCACTGAAGCTTTCTTT
NA | NA | TRBJ2-1 | TRBV28 | 14 | CASSVLGLYNEQFF | TGTGCCAGCAGTGTCCTGGGACTTTACAATGAGCAGTTCTTC
TRBD1 | NA | TRBJ2-7 | TRBV30 | 13 | CAWIGTGAYEQYF | TGTGCCTGGATTGGGACAGGGGCCTACGAGCAGTACTTC
TRBD2 | once | TRBJ2-1 | TRBV18 | 16 | CASSPNLAGGSNEQFF | TGTGCCAGCTCACCAAACTTAGCGGGAGGGAGCAATGAGCAGTTCTTC
NA | NA | TRBJ2-7 | TRBV18 | 14 | CASSPIPGAWEQYF | TGTGCCAGCTCCCCAATTCCAGGGGCCTGGGAGCAGTACTTC
NA | NA | TRBJ1-1 | TRBV4-3 | 19 | CASSQSQGQAPRRNTEAFF | TGCGCCAGCAGCCAATCCCAGGGCCAGGCCCCGCGGCGGAACACTGAAGCTTTCTTT
TRBD2 | NA | TRBJ2-7 | TRBV27 | 15 | CASSLLAGELYEQYF | TGTGCCAGCAGTTTACTAGCGGGAGAATTATACGAGCAGTACTTC